This paragraph covers one T cell receptor beta chain sequence. The antigen is unknown. The sample is drawn from a study of cytomegalovirus exposure and HLA in healthy donors. Study-wide findings and caveats: TCR beta V- and J-gene trimming was later associated with a missense DCLRE1C variant. Presence/absence analyses assumed roughly uniform sequencing depth across donors.

The PCR used 60 Vbeta and 13 Jbeta primers. Here immunoSEQ multiplex PCR was the method, and the copy in TCRdb shows in-frame clones only, minus some. Seen here are more than 80,000 clones, roughly four fifths observed once, and the top ten hold around 2.6%. The germline V gene has CDR1 SGHDN and CDR2 FVKESK. J was trimmed by 1 base and V by 4 bases; bases with no gene match: 9. The CDR3 is 16 residues long. The sequencing input was PBMCs. This clonotype was obtained from a male donor in good health and CMV-seropositive. The genes are TRBV14 and TRBJ2-5, with 7 bases aligning to TRBD1. The CDR3 protein is CASSRKRGTAQETQYF. The DNA for the CDR3 is TGTGCCAGCAGCCGAAAGAGGGGGACAGCCCAAGAGACCCAGTACTTC.